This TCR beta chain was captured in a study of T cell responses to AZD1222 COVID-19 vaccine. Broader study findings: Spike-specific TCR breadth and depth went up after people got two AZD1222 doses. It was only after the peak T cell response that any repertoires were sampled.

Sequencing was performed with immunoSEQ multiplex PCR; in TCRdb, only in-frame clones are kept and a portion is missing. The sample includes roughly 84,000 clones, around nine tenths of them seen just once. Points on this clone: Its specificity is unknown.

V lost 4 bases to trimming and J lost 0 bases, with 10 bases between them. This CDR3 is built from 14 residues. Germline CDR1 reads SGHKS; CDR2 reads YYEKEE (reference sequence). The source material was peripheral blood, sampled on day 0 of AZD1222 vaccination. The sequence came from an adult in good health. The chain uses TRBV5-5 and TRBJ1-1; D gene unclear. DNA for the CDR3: TGTGCCAGCAGCAGTGGGAATTTGAACACTGAAGCTTTCTTT. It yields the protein CASSSGNLNTEAFF.